This T cell receptor beta chain was recovered during a study of cytomegalovirus exposure and HLA in healthy donors. Germline CDR1 is MDHEN and CDR2 is SYDVKM. This CDR3 is built from 12 residues. V lost 4 bases, J lost 5 bases, and 8 bases lay in between. Primers for the PCR totalled 60 Vbeta and 13 Jbeta. Clones were sequenced by immunoSEQ multiplex PCR, and TCRdb holds only the in-frame ones, with some missing. Of some 140,000 clones listed, approximately 80% were seen once; the top ten hold 2.2%. The chain couples TRBV28 to TRBJ1-1; unclear D gene. The sequence came from a man aged 25-40 years in good health and CMV-seronegative. Input material: PBMCs. CDR3 in amino acids: CASSSGSTEAFF. The CDR3 bases are TGTGCCAGCAGTTCCGGGAGTACTGAAGCTTTCTTT.